This entry lists 30 T cell receptor beta chains sequenced from one sample in a study of beta chain features in type 1 diabetes. What was sequenced were expressed TCRB transcripts, since all of the isolated RNA had been reverse transcribed. Assay: immunoSEQ multiplex PCR; the TCRdb copy retains only in-frame clones and omits some. The sample carries roughly 450,000 clones, roughly 13% recorded once. The sequenced sample consisted of naive CD4+ T cells from blood. The receptor set was obtained from a man aged 25 to 45 in good health.

This clone was picked up a small number of times. The chain uses TRBV14 and TRBJ2-4, with D perhaps matching TRBD2 (5 bases). The length of the CDR3 is 13 residues. Trimming pared 5 bases from V and 8 bases from J, leaving 13 bases between. Germline values: CDR1 SGHDN, CDR2 FVKESK. CDR3 DNA sequence: TGTGCCAGCAGCGTTGGGGAGTGGGACATTCAGTACTTC. Amino acids: CASSVGEWDIQYF.

CDR3 sequence (DNA): TGTGCCTGGAGTGAGCTAGGGACAGGCGGCTATGGCTACACCTTC. Its protein product is CAWSELGTGGYGYTF. The chain uses TRBV30 and TRBJ1-2; 8 bases line up with TRBD1. Germline assignment: CDR1 GTSNPN and CDR2 SVGIG (reference sequence). This CDR3 has 15 residues. The V segment lost 1 base and the J segment 4 bases; nucleotides outside the gene matches: 8.

This clone showed up just a few times. The V call is TRBV5-1, the J call TRBJ2-2; a possible D gene is TRBD1 (5 bases). Per germline, CDR1 SGHRS and CDR2 YFSETQ. V gave up 1 base and J gave up 7 bases, with 11 bases separating them. The CDR3 is 14 amino acids. CDR3 DNA: TGCGCCAGCAGCTTGAAAGGGGCAAGCGGGGAGCTGTTTTTT. It codes for CASSLKGASGELFF. Filled out from reference TRBV5-1 and TRBJ2-2, the complete variable domain reads KAGVTQTPRYLIKTRGQQVTLSCSPISGHRSVSWYQQTPGQGLQFLFEYFSETQRNKGNFPGRFSGRQFSNSRSEMNVSTLELGDSALYLCASSLKGASGELFFGEGSRLTVL.

The chain couples TRBV30 to TRBJ2-6; D ambiguous. Deletions cut 7 bases from V and 11 bases from J, with 12 bases between. The CDR3 loop spans 11 amino acids. Germline CDR1 GTSNPN, CDR2 SVGIG (reference sequence). The CDR3 is CALGLLDVLTF. DNA for the CDR3: TGTGCCTTGGGCCTCCTGGACGTCCTGACTTTC.

This clone showed up just a few times. J is TRBJ1-1 and V is TRBV30, with TRBD1 matching 8 bases. The V gene's germline CDR1 is GTSNPN and CDR2 SVGIG (reference sequence). The CDR3 sequence is 13 residues long. Trimming took 5 bases from V and 4 from J; bases not matched to a gene: 6. The CDR3 nucleotides read TGTGCCTGGGCCGACAGGGGTGGCACTGAAGCTTTCTTT. This codes for CAWADRGGTEAFF.

This clone was counted between two and nine times. This chain links TRBV7-2 with TRBJ2-1; D uncertain. This CDR3 region has 14 residues. Germline CDR1 SGHTA, CDR2 FQGNSA. V lost 6 bases and J lost 0, with 9 bases in between. CDR3 amino acids: CASSRASSYNEQFF. The CDR3 DNA is TGTGCCAGCAGTCGAGCGAGCTCCTACAATGAGCAGTTCTTC.

The chain couples TRBV28 to TRBJ2-5; TRBD2 matches 10 bases. V shed 5 bases and J 5 bases; nucleotides not matched to a gene: 8. From germline, CDR1 is MDHEN and CDR2 SYDVKM. The CDR3 is 15 residues long. The CDR3 DNA reads TGTGCCAGCAGTCTTAGCGGGGGGACGGTGGAGACCCAGTACTTC. Its translation is CASSLSGGTVETQYF. Combining the CDR3 with reference TRBV28 and TRBJ2-5 gives the whole variable domain DVKVTQSSRYLVKRTGEKVFLECVQDMDHENMFWYRQDPGLGLRLIYFSYDVKMKEKGDIPEGYSVSREKKERFSLILESASTNQTSMYLCASSLSGGTVETQYFGPGTRLLVL.

The genes are TRBV11-2 and TRBJ2-1, with 10 bases fitting TRBD2. This CDR3 is built from 16 residues. V trimming: 4 bases; J trimming: 5 bases; junction bases outside the gene matches: 8. CDR1 and CDR2 from the germline V gene are SGHAT and FQNNGV. The CDR3 DNA sequence: TGTGCCAGCAGCTGGAGGAGGACTAGCGGCCACAATGAGCAGTTCTTC. Translated: CASSWRRTSGHNEQFF.

V usage is TRBV14 and J usage is TRBJ2-6; D might be TRBD2 (6 bases). The V and J ends lost 0 bases and 15 bases respectively, with 15 bases between them. CDR3 length equals 14 residues. The germline V gene has CDR1 SGHDN and CDR2 FVKESK. The CDR3 DNA is TGTGCCAGCAGCCAAGATCCGGGACTTCCTTACCTGACTTTC. Residues: CASSQDPGLPYLTF.

The gene calls are TRBV4-1 and TRBJ2-1; 8 bases are a match to TRBD1. The CDR3 is 14 residues long. Per germline, CDR1 MGHRA and CDR2 YSYEKL. The V segment lost 5 bases and the J segment 7 bases; nucleotides outside the gene matches: 7. CDR3: CASSSRDRRNEQFF. Written as DNA, the CDR3 is TGCGCCAGCAGCTCCCGGGACAGGAGAAATGAGCAGTTCTTC.

At least ten counts were recorded for this clone. The chain couples TRBV14 to TRBJ2-3; the D is unclear. CDR1 and CDR2 (germline): SGHDN, FVKESK. The V and J ends lost 3 bases and 6 bases respectively, with 4 bases between them. The CDR3 extends over 11 amino acids. The CDR3 sequence is CASSHSDTQYF. The CDR3 DNA reads TGTGCCAGCAGCCATTCCGATACGCAGTATTTT.

This clone was observed a few times. V usage is TRBV18 and J usage is TRBJ1-2; D uncertain. This CDR3 contains 12 residues. Per the germline V gene, CDR1 is KGHSH and CDR2 is LQKENI. V gave up 6 bases and J gave up 4 bases, with 9 bases separating them. CDR3 sequence (DNA): TGTGCCAGCTCCCCGGTCGTCTATGGCTACACCTTC. It specifies CASSPVVYGYTF.

About this clone: This sequence may be a read error, since a much larger clone differs from it by one base. The rearrangement links TRBV13 to TRBJ2-7; tentative D call: TRBD2 (5 bases). The CDR3 loop spans 15 amino acids. The V and J ends lost 3 bases and 3 bases respectively, with 15 bases between them. The V gene's germline CDR1 is PRHDT and CDR2 FYEKMQ (reference sequence). The CDR3 coding sequence is TGTGCCAGCAGCTTCCGGGCGGGCCACTACTACGAGCAGTACTTC. This codes for CASSFRAGHYYEQYF.

V is TRBV4-1 and J is TRBJ2-5; no reliable D call. Germline V gives CDR1 MGHRA, CDR2 YSYEKL. V was cut by 0 bases and J by 14 bases, with 16 bases left in between. The CDR3 has 13 amino acids. The CDR3 here is CASSQDVTVRPYF. CDR3 bases: TGCGCCAGCAGCCAAGACGTTACGGTCCGCCCCTACTTC.

In its sample, this clone was seen a few times. This chain connects TRBV7-2 to TRBJ2-1; TRBD2 agrees at 10 bases. Germline assignment: CDR1 SGHTA and CDR2 FQGNSA. The CDR3 is made up of 15 amino acids. With 1 base clipped from V and 10 bases from J, the junction kept 7 bases outside the gene matches. The CDR3 DNA follows: TGTGCCAGCAGCTTAGGTCTAGCGGGGGTGAACGAGCAGTTCTTC. Encoded protein: CASSLGLAGVNEQFF.

The rearrangement links TRBV11-2 to TRBJ2-5, with D tentatively TRBD1 (6 bases). The germline CDR1 and CDR2 sequences are SGHAT and FQNNGV. Trimming removed 6 bases at V and 8 bases at J, with 16 bases between. This CDR3 contains 13 residues. The CDR3 sequence: CASSAGDAATQYF. The CDR3 bases are TGTGCCAGCAGTGCAGGGGACGCCGCTACCCAGTACTTC.

Turning to this clone: The same CDR3 can be traced to other DNA sequences in this sample. This chain connects TRBV9 to TRBJ2-5, with D hard to call. The CDR3 loop spans 13 amino acids. Trimming cost V 0 bases and J 4 bases, with 7 bases left between them. The germline V gene encodes CDR1 SGDLS and CDR2 YYNGEE. The CDR3 sequence is CASSVAPGETQYF. CDR3 nucleotide sequence: TGTGCCAGCAGCGTAGCTCCTGGAGAGACCCAGTACTTC.

This rearrangement joins TRBV5-6 to TRBJ1-2; a weak D match, TRBD1 (5 bases). From germline, CDR1 is SGHDT and CDR2 YYEEEE. The V end lost 4 bases, the J end lost 4 bases, and 11 bases lay between the germline ends. The CDR3 length is 13 residues. CDR3 nucleotides: TGTGCCAGCAGCGCGGGACGTCTCTATGGCTACACCTTC. Amino acid sequence: CASSAGRLYGYTF.

The chain carries TRBV2 and TRBJ1-1; no clear D. CDR3 size: 13 residues. Trimming stripped 3 bases from V and 3 bases from J, with 8 bases between. CDR1 is SNHLY, CDR2 FYNNEI, per germline. CDR3 bases: TGTGCCAGCAGTGACGGGCGGGACACTGAAGCTTTCTTT. Translation gives CASSDGRDTEAFF.

This chain uses TRBV1 with TRBJ2-3; the table's D call, TRBD2, has no DNA check behind it. TRBV1 is a recognized pseudogene. CDR3 length: 13 residues. DNA for the CDR3: TGCACCAGCAGCACCCGCGGAGGGGATACGCAGTATTTT. It specifies CTSSTRGGDTQYF.

J is TRBJ1-1 and V is TRBV29-1; D call uncertain. The CDR3 contains 14 residues. The V end was cut by 4 bases, the J end by 1 base, with 13 bases between. Germline V CDR1 and CDR2: SQVTM, ANQGSEA. CDR3 DNA sequence: TGCAGCGTTGGGCAGACACTTCAGAACACTGAAGCTTTCTTT. The encoded protein is CSVGQTLQNTEAFF.

The chain uses TRBV6-6 and TRBJ1-4, with 9 bases that match TRBD1. V dropped 5 bases and J dropped 8; count of bases not matched to a gene: 9. The germline gives CDR1 MNHNY, CDR2 SVGAGI (reference sequence). This CDR3 contains 15 residues. As DNA, the CDR3 is TGTGCCAGCAGTCAGCCGACAGGGGGGCGGGAAAAACTGTTTTTT. Its translation is CASSQPTGGREKLFF.

In this sample, this clone turned up a few times. V usage is TRBV5-1 and J usage is TRBJ2-7, with 7 bases lining up with TRBD1. Losses at the gene ends were 7 bases for V and 0 bases for J; bases not matched to a gene: 10. Germline lookup yields CDR1 SGHRS and CDR2 YFSETQ. The CDR3 spans 15 residues. The CDR3 DNA sequence: TGCGCCAGCTCTGCCGGGACAGAGTTCTCCTACGAGCAGTACTTC. Its protein product is CASSAGTEFSYEQYF.

The V and J genes are TRBV15 and TRBJ2-1; D uncertain. This CDR3 contains 15 residues. CDR1 is LNHNV and CDR2 is YYDKDF in the germline V gene (reference sequence). V lost 5 bases to trimming and J lost 1 base, with 12 bases between them. Here the CDR3 reads CATSRAGISYNEQFF. The CDR3 DNA reads as TGTGCCACCAGCCGCGCTGGAATTTCCTACAATGAGCAGTTCTTC.

J is TRBJ2-7 and V is TRBV5-4; D uncertain. The CDR3 is 11 residues long. Trimming removed 3 bases from V and 7 bases from J, with 8 bases in between. Per germline, CDR1 SGHNT and CDR2 YYREEE (reference sequence). Here the CDR3 DNA reads TGTGCCAGCAGCTCGCAGTGGGAGCAGTACTTC. Translation gives CASSSQWEQYF. Looking up the rest from reference TRBV5-4 and TRBJ2-7 gives the full variable domain: ETGVTQSPTHLIKTRGQQVTLRCSSQSGHNTVSWYQQALGQGPQFIFQYYREEENGRGNFPPRFSGLQFPNYSSELNVNALELDDSALYLCASSSQWEQYFGPGTRLTVT.

V gene TRBV18 combines with J gene TRBJ2-5; D is possibly TRBD2 (5 bases). Germline V gene lookup returns CDR1 KGHSH and CDR2 LQKENI. This CDR3 comprises 15 residues. V gave up 5 bases and J gave up 5 bases, with 18 bases separating them. The CDR3 DNA reads as TGTGCCAGCTCAAGAAAAACTAGTTCGGGGGAGACCCAGTACTTC. This gives the protein CASSRKTSSGETQYF. The complete variable domain, with remaining parts taken from reference TRBV18 and TRBJ2-5, reads NAGVMQNPRHLVRRRGQEARLRCSPMKGHSHVYWYRQLPEEGLKFMVYLQKENIIDESGMPKERFSAEFPKEGPSILRIQQVVRGDSAAYFCASSRKTSSGETQYFGPGTRLLVL.

This clone has only a few counts. This chain connects TRBV2 to TRBJ2-6, with D uncertain. Trimming took 5 bases from V and 9 from J, leaving 5 bases between them. The CDR3 is 11 amino acids. CDR1 and CDR2 from the germline V gene are SNHLY and FYNNEI. CDR3 in DNA: TGTGCCAGCAGTTGGGGCAACGTCCTGACTTTC. Amino acids: CASSWGNVLTF.

This sequence joins TRBV11-2 and TRBJ2-5; TRBD1 might be the D (6 bases). CDR3 length: 14 amino acids. Germline lookup yields CDR1 SGHAT and CDR2 FQNNGV. With 7 bases removed from V and 1 base from J, the gap between germline ends came to 13 bases. The CDR3 DNA sequence: TGTGCCAGCACCCCCCAGGGGCCCCAAGAGACCCAGTACTTC. The encoded protein is CASTPQGPQETQYF.

This chain joins TRBV4-2 and TRBJ2-2; no clear D gene. CDR1 is LGHNA, CDR2 YNFKEQ, per germline. Trimming took off 1 base at V and 4 bases at J, with 13 bases between the two ends. The CDR3 spans 16 residues. Here the CDR3 DNA reads TGTGCCAGCAGCCAAGTGGTAGATCCTCGCACCGGGGAGCTGTTTTTT. The encoded protein is CASSQVVDPRTGELFF.

This clone turned up a few times. DNA for the CDR3: TGTGCCAGCAGTAGAACAGCAACTAATGAAAAACTGTTTTTT. This codes for CASSRTATNEKLFF. The V gene is TRBV2, the J gene TRBJ1-4; D is unresolved. V shed 5 bases and J shed 0 bases, with 7 bases lying between them. In germline, CDR1 is SNHLY, CDR2 FYNNEI. CDR3 length equals 14 residues.